These 19 T cell receptor beta chains originate from one sample sequenced in a study of T cells in Graves' hyperthyroidism and ophthalmopathy. There were TCR beta CDR3 regions amplified from RNA transcripts. Carried out on the TCR CDR3, a first-round RT-PCR used the HTBI primer set. In TCRdb, the multiplex PCR reads were re-called with MiXCR into one record per CDR3 protein. The table includes over 450,000 distinct CDR3 sequences, about a sixth detected once. The sample consisted of blood. The receptors come from a woman aged 18-29 years with Graves' ophthalmopathy.

This clonotype was seen more than once but under ten times. V gene TRBV20-1 combines with J gene TRBJ2-1; possibly TRBD2 for D (5 bases). The V gene's germline CDR1 is DFQATT and CDR2 SNEGSKA (reference sequence). The CDR3 runs 16 residues. Trimming left V 0 bases short and J 12 bases short, with 24 bases between. CDR3 residues: CSARDEREYHDLRQFF. In nucleotides, the CDR3 is TGCAGTGCTAGAGATGAGAGGGAGTACCACGACTTGCGGCAGTTCTTC.

Regarding this clonotype: Given a much more abundant clone one base away, this may be a read error. The gene calls are TRBV6-2 or TRBV6-3 and TRBJ1-1; D is unresolved. The CDR3 consists of 13 residues. Germline CDR1 is MNHEY and CDR2 is SVGEGT. CDR3 bases: TGTGCCAGCAGTCACTCGAACAGTCTTGAAGCTTTCTTT. Translating gives CASSHSNSLEAFF.

J is TRBJ2-5 and V is TRBV7-9; TRBD1 matches at 9 bases. Per the germline V gene, CDR1 is SEHNR and CDR2 is FQNEAQ (reference sequence). CDR3 length equals 14 residues. V was pared by 7 bases and J by 4 bases, with 7 bases of the junction left unmatched. The chain's CDR3 is CASISGTGRETQYF. The CDR3 DNA reads as TGTGCCAGCATCTCCGGGACAGGGAGAGAGACCCAGTACTTC.

This clonotype was counted only a few times. The chain links TRBV4-1 to TRBJ2-3, with TRBD2 matching over 7 bases. Germline loops: CDR1 MGHRA, CDR2 YSYEKL. The ends lost 3 bases at V and 2 bases at J; junction bases unmatched: 2. The CDR3 is made up of 14 amino acids. The CDR3 DNA reads TGCGCCAGCAGCCAGCGGGAGTCCACAGATACGCAGTATTTT. This encodes CASSQRESTDTQYF.

This clonotype was detected many times. V usage is TRBV2 and J usage is TRBJ1-1, with D uncertain. V lost 7 bases and J lost 1, with 13 bases in between. This CDR3 comprises 14 residues. Germline values: CDR1 SNHLY, CDR2 FYNNEI. The CDR3 bases are TGTGCCAGCACCTCCTACGGGTGGAACACTGAAGCTTTCTTT. As protein: CASTSYGWNTEAFF.

In its sample, this clonotype was seen a few times. The CDR3 nucleotides are TGTGCCATCAGTGAGGACGGCGGTGGCTACACCTTC. Amino acid sequence: CAISEDGGGYTF. The rearrangement joins TRBV10-3 to TRBJ1-2, with D hard to call. The CDR3 totals 12 residues. Deletions cut 2 bases from V and 7 bases from J, with 8 bases between. Germline lookup yields CDR1 ENHRY and CDR2 SYGVKD.

The rearrangement links TRBV4-1 to TRBJ1-1; D not certain. The CDR3 consists of 16 residues. V lost 0 bases, J lost 4 bases, and 15 bases lay in between. Per the germline V gene, CDR1 is MGHRA and CDR2 is YSYEKL. CDR3 DNA: TGCGCCAGCAGCCAAGATGGTACGAAGTTGAGCACTGAAGCTTTCTTT. Translated: CASSQDGTKLSTEAFF.

Note on this clonotype: This could be a read error, since a much larger clone is one nucleotide away. This CDR3 is CASSATGRQETQYF. The CDR3 DNA is TGTGCCAGCAGTGCCACAGGTAGACAAGAGACCCAGTACTTC. The chain links TRBV2 to TRBJ2-5; tentative D call: TRBD1 (5 bases). V lost 4 bases, J lost 2 bases, and 11 bases lay in between. This CDR3 has 14 amino acids. Germline V gene lookup returns CDR1 SNHLY and CDR2 FYNNEI.

This clonotype came up many times. The V and J genes are TRBV25-1 and TRBJ1-1; TRBD1 is a possible D gene (5 bases). Germline values: CDR1 MGHDK, CDR2 SYGVNS. With 1 base removed from V and 5 bases from J, the gap between germline ends came to 11 bases. This CDR3 comprises 14 residues. The CDR3: CASSEWGMGTEAFF. The CDR3 DNA reads as TGTGCCAGCAGTGAATGGGGGATGGGTACTGAAGCTTTCTTT.

The gene calls are TRBV7-9 and TRBJ2-5; D might be TRBD1 or TRBD2, each matching 6 bases. Germline V gene data show CDR1 as SEHNR and CDR2 as FQNEAQ (reference sequence). The CDR3 totals 13 residues. V was pared by 8 bases and J by 0 bases, with 10 bases between. Written as DNA, the CDR3 is TGTGCCAGCGGGGGGCAGTACCAAGAGACCCAGTACTTC. This sequence encodes CASGGQYQETQYF.

Remarks on this clonotype: A much larger clone sits a single nucleotide away, making a read error possible. The genes are TRBV28 and TRBJ2-7; 7 bases align to TRBD2. This CDR3 comprises 15 residues. V dropped 6 bases and J dropped 1; count of bases not matched to a gene: 9. Per the germline V gene, CDR1 is MDHEN and CDR2 is SYDVKM. This CDR3 is CASSPTSRRSYEQYF. The CDR3 bases are TGTGCCAGCAGCCCGACTAGCAGGAGATCCTACGAGCAGTACTTC.

This clonotype was recorded many times. The chain has TRBV5-6 and TRBJ1-1; D is ambiguous. This CDR3 is 14 amino acids long. In germline, CDR1 is SGHDT, CDR2 YYEEEE. V was shortened by 1 base and J by 4 bases, with 11 bases between the two germline ends. CDR3: CASSLWGSGTEAFF. The CDR3 DNA reads as TGTGCCAGCAGCTTGTGGGGAAGTGGCACTGAAGCTTTCTTT.

This clonotype has a handful of counts. The genes are TRBV20-1 and TRBJ2-2, with 8 bases that match TRBD2. Trimming at V came to 3 bases and at J to 6 bases, leaving 3 bases not matched to a gene. The CDR3 extends over 13 amino acids. Germline V gene data show CDR1 as DFQATT and CDR2 as SNEGSKA (reference sequence). The CDR3 loop reads CSASGGASGELFF. The CDR3 DNA is TGCAGTGCTAGCGGGGGGGCTTCCGGGGAGCTGTTTTTT.

This clonotype was recorded many times. The chain uses TRBV18 and TRBJ2-1; tentatively, D is TRBD1 or TRBD2 (7 bases each). Trimming stripped 1 base from V and 7 bases from J, with 14 bases between. There are 15 residues in the CDR3. CDR1 and CDR2 (germline): KGHSH, LQKENI. CDR3 coding DNA: TGTGCCAGCTCACCACGTAGGGAGGGGGCGAATGAGCAGTTCTTC. Its translation is CASSPRREGANEQFF.

This clonotype showed up many times. This chain's CDR3 is CASSPAWRGGRTDTQYF. The CDR3 DNA reads as TGTGCCAGCAGCCCGGCTTGGCGGGGGGGCCGAACAGATACGCAGTATTTT. V and J are TRBV13 and TRBJ2-3; 9 nucleotides align to TRBD2. Germline V lookup: CDR1 PRHDT, CDR2 FYEKMQ (reference sequence). The CDR3 consists of 17 residues. J gave up 3 bases and V 5 bases, and 12 bases lay outside the gene matches.

This clonotype occurred many times. This sequence joins TRBV2 and TRBJ1-5, with D perhaps matching TRBD1 (6 bases). The CDR3 covers 15 residues. Trimming took off 1 base at V and 2 bases at J, with 9 bases between the two ends. CDR1 SNHLY and CDR2 FYNNEI come from the germline V gene. For the CDR3, the DNA is TGTGCCAGCAGTGAAGACAGGGAGGGCAATCAGCCCCAGCATTTT. Protein product: CASSEDREGNQPQHF.

This clonotype was recorded at least ten times. V usage is TRBV7-2 and J usage is TRBJ2-7, with 15 bases that match TRBD2. Trimming took 5 bases from V and 0 from J; bases not matched to a gene: 2. CDR3 size: 16 residues. Germline CDR1 SGHTA, CDR2 FQGNSA. The CDR3 sequence is CASSTGLAGGSYEQYF. The DNA for the CDR3 is TGTGCCAGCAGCACGGGACTAGCGGGAGGCTCCTACGAGCAGTACTTC. Full variable domain (missing parts from reference TRBV7-2 and TRBJ2-7): GAGVSQSPSNKVTEKGKDVELRCDPISGHTALYWYRQSLGQGLEFLIYFQGNSAPDKSGLPSDRFSAERTGGSVSTLTIQRTQQEDSAVYLCASSTGLAGGSYEQYFGPGTRLTVT.

This clonotype was seen repeatedly, ten times or more. V is TRBV20-1 and J is TRBJ2-1; D unclear. The V and J ends lost 1 base and 3 bases respectively, with 13 bases between them. The CDR3 loop spans 15 amino acids. CDR1 is DFQATT and CDR2 is SNEGSKA in the germline V gene (reference sequence). CDR3 sequence reads: CSARAGSPIYNEQFF. The CDR3 DNA reads TGCAGTGCTAGAGCCGGATCCCCTATCTACAATGAGCAGTTCTTC.

The chain recombines TRBV3-1 with TRBJ1-5; the D is unclear. Between the trimmed V and J ends, which lost 1 base and 2 bases, there was a span of 6 bases. Germline assignment: CDR1 LGHDT and CDR2 YNNKEL (reference sequence). The CDR3 is 14 residues long. The CDR3 here is CASSQGSGNQPQHF. As DNA, the CDR3 is TGTGCCAGCAGCCAAGGGTCCGGCAATCAGCCCCAGCATTTT. Supplemented by reference TRBV3-1 and TRBJ1-5, the full variable domain reads DTAVSQTPKYLVTQMGNDKSIKCEQNLGHDTMYWYKQDSKKFLKIMFSYNNKELIINETVPNRFSPKSPDKAHLNLHINSLELGDSAVYFCASSQGSGNQPQHFGDGTRLSIL.